These 14 T cell receptor beta chains came from one sample sequenced in a study of blood T cell repertoires in COVID-19. The method was immunoSEQ multiplex PCR; TCRdb's version includes in-frame clones alone and lacks a portion of them. The table shows 95,000 to 100,000 clones, with over 80% occurring only once. Sequencing used peripheral blood. These TCRs come from a man aged 50 to 60 with acute or convalescent COVID-19.

The chain links TRBV6-5 to TRBJ2-7; the match to TRBD2 covers 12 bases. Trimming removed 4 bases from V and 1 base from J; junction bases left unmatched: 2. The CDR3 contains 15 residues. The germline CDR1 and CDR2 sequences are MNHEY and SVGAGI. CDR3: CASSSSGGGSYEQYF. DNA for the CDR3: TGTGCCAGCAGTTCTAGCGGGGGGGGGTCCTACGAGCAGTACTTC.

CDR3 region: CASSGQTVGYNEQFF. In DNA form, the CDR3 reads TGTGCCAGCAGCGGACAGACAGTGGGGTACAATGAGCAGTTCTTC. The chain employs TRBV9 and TRBJ2-1, with a weak D call TRBD1 (5 bases). The germline V and J ends were trimmed by 3 bases and 4 bases, with 14 bases remaining between them. Germline-derived CDR1 and CDR2 are SGDLS and YYNGEE. This CDR3 has 15 amino acids. Filled out from reference TRBV9 and TRBJ2-1, the complete variable domain reads DSGVTQTPKHLITATGQRVTLRCSPRSGDLSVYWYQQSLDQGLQFLIQYYNGEERAKGNILERFSAQQFPDLHSELNLSSLELGDSALYFCASSGQTVGYNEQFFGPGTRLTVL.

This chain connects TRBV15 to TRBJ1-2; D remains unclear. CDR3 length equals 14 residues. The germline gives CDR1 LNHNV, CDR2 YYDKDF (reference sequence). Between the trimmed V and J ends, which lost 0 bases and 3 bases, there was a span of 8 bases. CDR3 nucleotides: TGTGCCACCAGCAGAGATCGCACGGACTATGGCTACACCTTC. It yields the protein CATSRDRTDYGYTF.

The V gene is TRBV6-5, the J gene TRBJ2-7, with a possible D match to TRBD2 (5 bases). Germline V gene data show CDR1 as MNHEY and CDR2 as SVGAGI. V was clipped by 8 bases and J by 1 base, with 9 bases between them. The CDR3 consists of 12 residues. CDR3 loop: CASRRDSYEQYF. The CDR3 region has the DNA TGTGCCAGCCGACGGGATTCCTACGAGCAGTACTTC.

This clone appeared a single time. V is TRBV18 and J is TRBJ2-2; the D gene is possibly TRBD1 (5 bases). V gave up 2 bases and J gave up 6 bases, with 19 bases separating them. The CDR3 loop spans 17 amino acids. The germline gives CDR1 KGHSH, CDR2 LQKENI. The DNA of the CDR3 is TGTGCCAGCTCACCAAGTCGGTCGCAGGACAATGCCGGGGAGCTGTTTTTT. Translated, it gives CASSPSRSQDNAGELFF. Using reference TRBV18 and TRBJ2-2 for the parts outside the CDR3, the full variable domain is NAGVMQNPRHLVRRRGQEARLRCSPMKGHSHVYWYRQLPEEGLKFMVYLQKENIIDESGMPKERFSAEFPKEGPSILRIQQVVRGDSAAYFCASSPSRSQDNAGELFFGEGSRLTVL.

V gene TRBV2 combines with J gene TRBJ2-1; D perhaps matches TRBD1 (5 bases). Germline V gene sequence: CDR1 SNHLY, CDR2 FYNNEI. CDR3 size: 13 residues. The V gene lost 3 bases and the J gene lost 7 bases, with 10 bases spanning the gap. CDR3 amino acids: CASSDRQSNEQFF. The DNA of the CDR3 is TGTGCCAGCAGTGATAGACAGAGTAATGAGCAGTTCTTC.

The chain employs TRBV6-5 and TRBJ1-6; no firm D call. V lost 7 bases to trimming and J lost 1 base, with 8 bases between them. There are 14 residues in the CDR3. Germline V CDR1 and CDR2: MNHEY, SVGAGI. For the CDR3, the DNA is TGTGCCAGCACAGGTGGATCCTATAATTCACCCCTCCACTTT. Translating it yields CASTGGSYNSPLHF.

This sequence joins TRBV28 and TRBJ1-2, with D perhaps TRBD1 (6 bases). The CDR3 totals 14 residues. Per the germline V gene, CDR1 is MDHEN and CDR2 is SYDVKM. Trimming stripped 3 bases from V and 6 bases from J, with 14 bases between. This chain's CDR3 is CASSFLGASDGYTF. For the CDR3, the DNA is TGTGCCAGCAGTTTCCTGGGGGCATCAGATGGCTACACCTTC.

The chain couples TRBV5-1 to TRBJ2-5, with D possibly matching TRBD1 (5 bases). CDR1 and CDR2 from the germline V gene are SGHRS and YFSETQ. The CDR3 is made up of 15 amino acids. The V end was cut by 1 base, the J end by 0 bases, with 10 bases between. The CDR3: CASSLQSGYQETQYF. CDR3 bases: TGCGCCAGCAGCTTGCAGTCAGGGTACCAAGAGACCCAGTACTTC.

In this sample, this clone turned up once. The V call is TRBV27, the J call TRBJ1-2, with D possibly TRBD1 on 6 matching bases. This CDR3 is 15 amino acids long. Germline loops: CDR1 MNHEY, CDR2 SMNVEV (reference sequence). The V gene lost 9 bases and the J gene lost 4 bases, with 21 bases spanning the gap. The CDR3 coding sequence is TGTGCCAGTCCCACCAAGGGCCTCAGGGGCTATGGCTACACCTTC. This codes for CASPTKGLRGYGYTF.

This rearrangement joins TRBV3-1 (or the pseudogene TRBV3-2) to TRBJ2-1; 9 nucleotides align to TRBD1. This CDR3 spans 14 amino acids. With 7 bases clipped from V and 3 bases from J, the junction kept 4 bases outside the gene matches. Per germline, CDR1 LGHDT and CDR2 YNNKEL (reference sequence). The CDR3 loop is CASKDRGIYNEQFF. Here the CDR3 DNA reads TGTGCCAGCAAAGACAGGGGGATCTACAATGAGCAGTTCTTC.

V gene TRBV5-6 combines with J gene TRBJ2-5; 7 bases line up with TRBD2. Germline loops: CDR1 SGHDT, CDR2 YYEEEE. Trimming cost V 5 bases and J 4 bases; bases outside gene matches: 8. This CDR3 region has 14 residues. The CDR3 nucleotides are TGTGCCAGCAGTCAATCCGGGGGGTCAGAGACCCAGTACTTC. Translation gives CASSQSGGSETQYF.

The chain recombines TRBV19 with TRBJ2-7; a possible D gene is TRBD1 (6 bases). Trimming removed 4 bases at V and 4 bases at J, with 17 bases between. The CDR3 totals 15 residues. In germline, CDR1 is LNHDA, CDR2 SQIVND (reference sequence). Written as DNA, the CDR3 is TGTGCCAGTAGTACCCCCACAGGGACGGAGTACGAGCAGTACTTC. Translating it yields CASSTPTGTEYEQYF.

The chain employs TRBV5-1 and TRBJ2-7, with D tentatively TRBD1 (6 bases). This CDR3 is built from 13 residues. Trimming pared 0 bases from V and 3 bases from J, leaving 7 bases between. Germline values: CDR1 SGHRS, CDR2 YFSETQ. CDR3 nucleotide sequence: TGCGCCAGCAGCTTGGAGGGGGACTACGAGCAGTACTTC. Translated: CASSLEGDYEQYF.